Following are 20 T cell receptor beta chains from one sample sequenced in a study of T cell responses to AZD1222 COVID-19 vaccine. Libraries were prepared by immunoSEQ multiplex PCR; TCRdb keeps only in-frame clonotypes and omits some of them. The table includes about 130,000 clones, roughly 85% detected once. Sample: peripheral blood, taken on day 0 of MenACWY control vaccination. Receptors originate from an adult in good health.

This chain uses TRBV28 with TRBJ2-2; 10 nucleotides agree with TRBD2. This CDR3 is built from 14 residues. CDR1 and CDR2 from the germline V gene are MDHEN and SYDVKM. Trimming at V came to 10 bases and at J to 5 bases, leaving 7 bases not matched to a gene. The CDR3 loop is CAIQREGLTGELFF. The CDR3 nucleotides read TGTGCCATCCAGCGGGAGGGTTTGACCGGGGAGCTGTTTTTT.

This clone has only one observation. The gene calls are TRBV5-4 and TRBJ1-4, with D tentatively TRBD1 (5 bases). The V end lost 0 bases, the J end lost 6 bases, and 12 bases lay between the germline ends. The length of the CDR3 is 15 residues. Germline CDR1 is SGHNT and CDR2 is YYREEE (reference sequence). The CDR3 region is CASSLDAGLDEKLFF. The CDR3 DNA sequence: TGTGCCAGCAGCTTGGACGCAGGGTTGGATGAAAAACTGTTTTTT.

This chain links TRBV19 with TRBJ2-1, with D possibly matching TRBD2 (5 bases). V was pared by 2 bases and J by 0 bases, with 14 bases between. The CDR3 runs 17 residues. Germline CDR1 is LNHDA and CDR2 is SQIVND (reference sequence). This CDR3 is CASSILRLGSSYNEQFF. CDR3 coding DNA: TGTGCCAGTAGTATACTTCGGCTGGGGAGCTCCTACAATGAGCAGTTCTTC.

The chain combines TRBV2 with TRBJ1-2; 9 bases map to TRBD1. V dropped 2 bases and J dropped 4; count of bases not matched to a gene: 8. The germline V gene encodes CDR1 SNHLY and CDR2 FYNNEI. The CDR3 length is 16 residues. This CDR3 reads CASSENRGRVSYGYTF. The CDR3 nucleotides are TGTGCCAGCAGTGAAAACAGGGGGCGAGTTTCCTATGGCTACACCTTC.

The V gene is TRBV7-9, the J gene TRBJ2-7; 9 bases line up with TRBD1. Germline values: CDR1 SEHNR, CDR2 FQNEAQ (reference sequence). With 5 bases clipped from V and 7 bases from J, the junction kept 6 bases outside the gene matches. The CDR3 loop spans 13 amino acids. For the CDR3, the DNA is TGTGCCAGCAGCGTCGGGACAGGGTGGGAGCAGTACTTC. Protein product: CASSVGTGWEQYF.

This chain joins TRBV5-5 and TRBJ2-7; 8 bases are shared with TRBD1. V gave up 5 bases and J gave up 2 bases; unmatched junction bases: 6. The germline V gene has CDR1 SGHKS and CDR2 YYEKEE (reference sequence). This CDR3 has 14 amino acids. The CDR3 DNA follows: TGTGCCAGCAGTCCGGACAGGGCGGCCTACGAGCAGTACTTC. It is translated as CASSPDRAAYEQYF.

This sequence joins TRBV27 and TRBJ1-1, with D unclear. Between the trimmed V and J ends, which lost 3 bases and 3 bases, there was a span of 17 bases. The CDR3 covers 16 residues. The germline V gene encodes CDR1 MNHEY and CDR2 SMNVEV (reference sequence). CDR3 sequence reads: CASSFHGIQSYTEAFF. In DNA, the CDR3 is TGTGCCAGCAGTTTCCACGGGATCCAGAGCTACACTGAAGCTTTCTTT.

CDR3 in amino acids: CASSQFGGVRTGELFF. The DNA for the CDR3 is TGTGCCAGCAGCCAATTTGGCGGAGTAAGGACCGGGGAGCTGTTTTTT. The genes are TRBV14 and TRBJ2-2, with no clear D. CDR1 is SGHDN and CDR2 is FVKESK in the germline V gene. V was shortened by 2 bases and J by 5 bases, with 15 bases between the two germline ends. CDR3 length: 16 amino acids.

The genes are TRBV2 and TRBJ2-7, with TRBD1 identical over 10 bases. This CDR3 has 12 residues. The junction had 3 bases not matched to a gene; V was cut back by 8 bases and J by 5 bases. CDR1 and CDR2 (germline): SNHLY, FYNNEI. The CDR3 nucleotides read TGTGCCAGCCGAGGGACAGGGGACGAGCAGTACTTC. Translating gives CASRGTGDEQYF. Full variable domain (remainder filled in from reference TRBV2 and TRBJ2-7): EPEVTQTPSHQVTQMGQEVILRCVPISNHLYFYWYRQILGQKVEFLVSFYNNEISEKSEIFDDQFSVERPDGSNFTLKIRSTKLEDSAMYFCASRGTGDEQYFGPGTRLTVT.

On this clone itself: One junction end does not reproduce the germline sequence, and a read error may be involved. The rearrangement uses TRBV2 and TRBJ1-2, with a possible D match to TRBD1 (5 bases). This CDR3 contains 12 residues. CDR1 is SNHLY, CDR2 FYNNEI, per germline. CDR3 DNA: TGTGCCAGCAGTGAAGAGAGGGAGGGGCCCCGCTTC. As protein: CASSEEREGPRF.

The chain couples TRBV27 to TRBJ1-4, with no clear D. Germline loops: CDR1 MNHEY, CDR2 SMNVEV (reference sequence). Trimming shortened V by 11 bases and J by 0 bases, and 13 bases separated the two germline ends. This CDR3 has 14 residues. Written as DNA, the CDR3 is TGTGCCGGACCACGGCCTGCAACTAATGAAAAACTGTTTTTT. Its translation: CAGPRPATNEKLFF.

This chain connects TRBV24-1 to TRBJ2-6; D possibly uses TRBD1 or TRBD2 (6 bases each). This CDR3 contains 21 residues. Trimming shortened V by 1 base and J by 0 bases, and 21 bases separated the two germline ends. The germline V gene encodes CDR1 KGHDR and CDR2 SFDVKD. The CDR3 sequence is CATSDFERWRGFSSGANVLTF. The CDR3 bases are TGTGCCACCAGTGATTTCGAAAGGTGGAGGGGGTTCTCCTCTGGGGCCAACGTCCTGACTTTC.

Within the sample, this clone is large (0.1 to 1%). The J gene is TRBJ2-2, the V gene TRBV5-4, with 8 bases aligning to TRBD1. This CDR3 contains 15 residues. The V gene end was trimmed by 3 bases and the J gene end by 8 bases; junction bases not matched to a gene: 9. Germline CDR1 SGHNT, CDR2 YYREEE (reference sequence). The CDR3 reads CASSSEQGAGGELFF. The DNA for the CDR3 is TGTGCCAGCAGCTCGGAGCAGGGGGCGGGAGGGGAGCTGTTTTTT.

This clone was seen a single time. This rearrangement joins TRBV18 to TRBJ2-7; 13 bases match TRBD2. CDR3 size: 15 residues. Germline assignment: CDR1 KGHSH and CDR2 LQKENI. With 7 bases clipped from V and 7 bases from J, the junction kept 10 bases outside the gene matches. In DNA, the CDR3 is TGTGCCAGCTTGGGACTAGCGGGGACCCTCACGGAGCAGTACTTC. Residues: CASLGLAGTLTEQYF.

This sequence joins TRBV9 and TRBJ1-1, with a possible D match to TRBD1 (5 bases). The CDR3 contains 16 residues. The ends were cut back, 0 bases at V and 1 base at J, with 13 bases in the middle. Germline loops: CDR1 SGDLS, CDR2 YYNGEE. The DNA of the CDR3 is TGTGCCAGCAGCGTAGCTCAGGGAGGGAGGAACACTGAAGCTTTCTTT. It codes for CASSVAQGGRNTEAFF.

This chain connects TRBV3-1 (or the pseudogene TRBV3-2) to TRBJ1-2; D possibly corresponds to TRBD1 (6 bases). This CDR3 region has 13 residues. The V gene's germline CDR1 is LGHDT and CDR2 YNNKEL (reference sequence). V was trimmed by 2 bases and J by 8 bases, leaving 12 bases between them. The CDR3 sequence is CASSQPTGSGYTF. The CDR3 coding sequence is TGTGCCAGCAGCCAACCTACAGGGAGCGGCTACACCTTC.

The chain carries TRBV2 and TRBJ1-3, with D unclear. Trimming stripped 7 bases from V and 4 bases from J, with 17 bases between. The germline V gene encodes CDR1 SNHLY and CDR2 FYNNEI. The CDR3 runs 15 residues. CDR3 loop: CASTDAPSRGNTIYF. The CDR3 nucleotides read TGTGCCAGCACCGACGCCCCGAGCCGGGGAAACACCATATATTTT.

The V and J genes are TRBV29-1 and TRBJ2-7, with D maybe TRBD1 (6 bases). Trimming pared 4 bases from V and 6 bases from J, leaving 13 bases between. Germline CDR1 SQVTM, CDR2 ANQGSEA. The CDR3 spans 12 residues. The CDR3 here is CSVGTGSGEQYF. CDR3 DNA: TGCAGCGTTGGAACAGGGTCGGGCGAGCAGTACTTC.

The sample holds a few counts of this clone. V and J are TRBV10-2 and TRBJ1-2; perhaps TRBD1 as D (6 bases). CDR1 and CDR2 from the germline V gene are WSHSY and SAAADI. Deletions cut 5 bases from V and 3 bases from J, with 19 bases between. There are 16 residues in the CDR3. CDR3 region: CASSQPFRGVDYGYTF. CDR3 bases: TGCGCCAGCAGTCAACCCTTTAGGGGGGTAGACTATGGCTACACCTTC.

The genes are TRBV7-9 and TRBJ1-1; D unclear. The CDR3 runs 11 residues. Between the trimmed V and J ends, which lost 1 base and 8 bases, there was a span of 5 bases. CDR1 is SEHNR, CDR2 FQNEAQ, per germline (reference sequence). CDR3 sequence reads: CASSLVQEAFF. CDR3 sequence (DNA): TGTGCCAGCAGCTTAGTACAGGAAGCTTTCTTT.